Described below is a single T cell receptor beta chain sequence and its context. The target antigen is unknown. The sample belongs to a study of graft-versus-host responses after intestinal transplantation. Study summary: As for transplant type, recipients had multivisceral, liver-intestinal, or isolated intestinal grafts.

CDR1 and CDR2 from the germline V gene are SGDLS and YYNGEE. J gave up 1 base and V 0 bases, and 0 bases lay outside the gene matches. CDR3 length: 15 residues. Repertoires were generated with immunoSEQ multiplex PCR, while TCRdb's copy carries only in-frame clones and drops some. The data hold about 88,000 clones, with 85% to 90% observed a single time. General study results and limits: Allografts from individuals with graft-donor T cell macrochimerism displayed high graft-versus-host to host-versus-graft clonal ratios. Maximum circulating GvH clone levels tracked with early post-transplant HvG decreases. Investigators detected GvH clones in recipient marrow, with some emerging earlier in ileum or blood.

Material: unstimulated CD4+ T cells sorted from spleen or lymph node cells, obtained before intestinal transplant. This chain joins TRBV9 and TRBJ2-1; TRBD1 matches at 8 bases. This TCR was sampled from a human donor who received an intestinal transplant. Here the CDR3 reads CASSVDRGSYNEQFF. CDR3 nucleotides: TGTGCCAGCAGCGTAGACAGGGGGTCCTACAATGAGCAGTTCTTC.